One and the same sample provided the 17 T cell receptor beta chains below, sequenced in a study of radiation and T cells in renal cell carcinoma. Produced via immunoSEQ multiplex PCR; TCRdb's table is partial and in-frame only. The table lists 100,000 to 150,000 clones, around 89% of them singletons. Noted time point: blood 2 weeks post-SBRT. Treatment specified: 15 Gy SBRT to primary tumor, nephrectomy 4 weeks later. This specimen consisted of blood, obtained from a patient whose treatment included radiotherapy and nephrectomy. The receptors were sampled from a woman in her 70s with renal cell carcinoma.

V gene TRBV5-1 combines with J gene TRBJ1-1; D perhaps matches TRBD1 (5 bases). Germline assignment: CDR1 SGHRS and CDR2 YFSETQ. V lost 3 bases and J lost 0, with 15 bases in between. CDR3 length: 16 amino acids. The CDR3 reads CASSWGGQAMNTEAFF. CDR3 coding DNA: TGCGCCAGCAGCTGGGGCGGACAAGCCATGAACACTGAAGCTTTCTTT. Combining the CDR3 with reference TRBV5-1 and TRBJ1-1 gives the whole variable domain KAGVTQTPRYLIKTRGQQVTLSCSPISGHRSVSWYQQTPGQGLQFLFEYFSETQRNKGNFPGRFSGRQFSNSRSEMNVSTLELGDSALYLCASSWGGQAMNTEAFFGQGTRLTVV.

The rearrangement links TRBV19 to TRBJ2-1; TRBD2 agrees at 11 bases. CDR1 and CDR2 (germline): LNHDA, SQIVND (reference sequence). The CDR3 extends over 15 amino acids. V dropped 5 bases and J dropped 7; count of bases not matched to a gene: 7. The DNA of the CDR3 is TGTGCCAGTAGTTTGTATAGCGGGGGGGCAAATGAGCAGTTCTTC. Protein product: CASSLYSGGANEQFF.

The chain is built from TRBV9 and TRBJ2-3; tentative D call: TRBD1 (6 bases). CDR3 size: 15 residues. The V and J ends lost 0 bases and 4 bases respectively, with 12 bases between them. Germline assignment: CDR1 SGDLS and CDR2 YYNGEE. Here the CDR3 DNA reads TGTGCCAGCAGCGTAGGGGGGCAGTGGTCAGATACGCAGTATTTT. This gives the protein CASSVGGQWSDTQYF.

This clone was detected only a few times. This chain links TRBV29-1 with TRBJ2-2; no clear D gene. Trimming removed 1 base at V and 2 bases at J, with 8 bases between. CDR3 length: 14 amino acids. Germline values: CDR1 SQVTM, CDR2 ANQGSEA. The CDR3 reads CSVEGYSNTGELFF. In nucleotides, the CDR3 is TGCAGCGTTGAAGGCTACAGCAACACCGGGGAGCTGTTTTTT.

This clone was found a few times. V gene TRBV5-4 combines with J gene TRBJ1-1, with D uncertain. In germline, CDR1 is SGHNT, CDR2 YYREEE (reference sequence). This CDR3 has 14 residues. Deletions cut 2 bases from V and 0 bases from J, with 8 bases between. Here the CDR3 reads CASSLGQVNTEAFF. Here the CDR3 DNA reads TGTGCCAGCAGCTTAGGCCAGGTGAACACTGAAGCTTTCTTT.

This clone was picked up one time. This chain connects TRBV6-5 to TRBJ1-1; TRBD1 aligns across 7 bases. V lost 4 bases to trimming and J lost 4 bases; unmatched junction nucleotides: 6. The CDR3 has 14 residues. Looked up from germline, CDR1 is MNHEY and CDR2 is SVGAGI. The CDR3 region is CASSSLPGGTEAFF. The CDR3 nucleotides are TGTGCCAGCAGTTCCCTACCAGGGGGCACTGAAGCTTTCTTT.

The rearrangement links TRBV29-1 to TRBJ1-2; 9 bases agree with TRBD1. Per the germline V gene, CDR1 is SQVTM and CDR2 is ANQGSEA. The CDR3 runs 12 residues. V trimming: 5 bases; J trimming: 7 bases; junction bases outside the gene matches: 5. The CDR3 coding sequence is TGCAGCGTTCAGACAGGGGGGGTTGGCTACACCTTC. Its protein is CSVQTGGVGYTF.

This sequence joins TRBV30 and TRBJ2-5; 8 positions agree with TRBD2. Matching the DNA end better, TRBJ2-7 makes the J call doubtful. CDR3 length equals 15 residues. Germline lookup yields CDR1 GTSNPN and CDR2 SVGIG (reference sequence). This chain's CDR3 is CAWRAGLGISYEQYF. The CDR3 coding sequence is TGTGCCTGGAGGGCGGGACTAGGGATCTCCTACGAGCAGTACTTC.

The CDR3 protein is CASRTSPNTGELFF. DNA for the CDR3: TGTGCCAGCAGGACTAGCCCTAACACCGGGGAGCTGTTTTTT. The V call is TRBV28, the J call TRBJ2-2, with 7 bases identical to TRBD2. The CDR3 runs 14 residues. V was pared by 6 bases and J by 2 bases, with 3 bases of the junction left unmatched. Germline V lookup: CDR1 MDHEN, CDR2 SYDVKM.

The CDR3 here is CASSFFSGGNTDTQYF. As DNA, the CDR3 is TGTGCCAGCAGCTTTTTCAGCGGGGGGAATACAGATACGCAGTATTTT. The chain uses TRBV7-3 and TRBJ2-3, with TRBD2 matching over 9 bases. Trimming at V came to 3 bases and at J to 3 bases, leaving 7 bases not matched to a gene. The CDR3 consists of 16 residues. Germline V CDR1 and CDR2: SGHTA, FQGTGA.

There are a few counts of this clone. The V and J genes are TRBV11-3 and TRBJ2-1; D is uncertain. This CDR3 is built from 13 residues. V was pared by 5 bases and J by 6 bases, with 11 bases between. Germline CDR1 SGHNT, CDR2 YENEEA. For the CDR3, the DNA is TGTGCCAGCAGCCCCCTAGTAGTCAATGAGCAGTTCTTC. Protein: CASSPLVVNEQFF.

This rearrangement joins TRBV12-1 to TRBJ2-3; the table assigns TRBD2, which was not confirmed against the DNA. TRBV12-1 is a pseudogene. The CDR3 spans 19 residues. CDR3 amino acids: CASSFECWRGGLGTDTQYF. CDR3 coding DNA: TGTGCCAGCAGCTTTGAGTGCTGGCGGGGGGGCCTCGGCACAGATACGCAGTATTTT.

This sequence joins TRBV2 and TRBJ2-7; D is unresolved. CDR1 SNHLY and CDR2 FYNNEI come from the germline V gene. CDR3 length equals 14 residues. Trimming pared 4 bases from V and 0 bases from J, leaving 10 bases between. CDR3 DNA sequence: TGTGCCAGCAGTGCCGGACCGAGCTCCTACGAGCAGTACTTC. Encoded protein: CASSAGPSSYEQYF.

The gene calls are TRBV6-6 and TRBJ1-1; D may be TRBD1 (6 bases). Trimming left V 4 bases short and J 1 base short, with 10 bases between. The CDR3 runs 14 residues. Germline V CDR1 and CDR2: MNHNY, SVGAGI (reference sequence). This chain's CDR3 is CASSFTGPNTEAFF. Here the CDR3 DNA reads TGTGCCAGCAGTTTTACAGGGCCGAACACTGAAGCTTTCTTT.

The chain links TRBV7-2 to TRBJ2-7; 8 bases map to TRBD2. V lost 3 bases, J lost 4 bases, and 2 bases stayed unmatched. The CDR3 is 13 residues long. Per the germline V gene, CDR1 is SGHTA and CDR2 is FQGNSA. CDR3 DNA: TGTGCCAGCAGCTTTAGCGGGGATTACGAGCAGTACTTC. It translates to CASSFSGDYEQYF.

This chain links TRBV15 with TRBJ1-6, with TRBD1 matching 10 bases. Trimming at V came to 1 base and at J to 6 bases, leaving 3 bases not matched to a gene. Germline CDR1 reads LNHNV; CDR2 reads YYDKDF (reference sequence). The CDR3 sequence is 16 residues long. CDR3 loop: CATSRGGQGGNSPLHF. CDR3 sequence (DNA): TGTGCCACCAGCAGAGGTGGACAGGGGGGTAATTCACCCCTCCACTTT. The full variable domain, in which reference TRBV15 and TRBJ1-6 provide the parts outside the CDR3, is DAMVIQNPRYQVTQFGKPVTLSCSQTLNHNVMYWYQQKSSQAPKLLFHYYDKDFNNEADTPDNFQSRRPNTSFCFLDIRSPGLGDTAMYLCATSRGGQGGNSPLHFGNGTRLTVT.

Points on this clone: One junction end does not reproduce the germline sequence, and a read error may be involved. V and J are TRBV9 and TRBJ1-6; D gene uncertain. Germline V gene lookup returns CDR1 SGDLS and CDR2 YYNGEE. There are 13 residues in the CDR3. The CDR3 here is CASSVDYDSPLHF. The CDR3 bases are TGTGCCAGCAGCGTAGACTATGATTCACCCCTCCACTTT.